Reported below is one T cell receptor (beta chain). These data originate in a study of blood T cell repertoires in COVID-19. The length of the CDR3 is 12 residues. Trimming removed 2 bases from V and 7 bases from J, with 9 bases in between. CDR1 is MDHEN, CDR2 SYDVKM, per germline. Assay used: immunoSEQ multiplex PCR; TCRdb lists only in-frame clones, some missing. This sample has under 150,000 clones, with 88% found just once. This chain links TRBV28 with TRBJ2-7; D is ambiguous. The specimen was peripheral blood. This TCR came from a human donor in a cohort sampled during active COVID-19. CDR3 sequence reads: CASSLTVEEQYF. DNA for the CDR3: TGTGCCAGCAGTTTAACCGTGGAGGAGCAGTACTTC.